The 11 T cell receptor beta chains below all came from one sample that was sequenced in a study of blood T cells in healthy people across ages. A second PCR, run for about 7 to 11 cycles, used a sample-barcoded 5' primer plus a J-beta primer mix. TCRdb re-analysed the 5' RACE reads in MiXCR, keeping a single row per CDR3 protein. Here the sample spans around 990,000 distinct CDR3 sequences, about 25% being singletons. This same sample was also taken into another study, of T cells of mothers and their children.

Sequenced sample: blood. Receptors originate from a girl aged 2 to 10 in good health.

The chain uses TRBV12-3 or TRBV12-4 and TRBJ2-3; D perhaps matches TRBD2 (7 bases). Trimming took off 6 bases at V and 6 bases at J, with 13 bases between the two ends. This CDR3 has 13 residues. CDR3 region: CASSGGTSDTQYF. In nucleotides, the CDR3 is TGTGCCAGCAGCGGGGGGACATCTGATACGCAGTATTTT.

The rearrangement joins TRBV28 to TRBJ2-7, with D hard to call. This CDR3 comprises 14 residues. Germline loops: CDR1 MDHEN, CDR2 SYDVKM. Trimming left V 9 bases short and J 5 bases short, with 20 bases between. The CDR3 bases are TGTGCCAGTGAACCATCCGGCAGTCACAACGAGCAGTACTTC. Its protein is CASEPSGSHNEQYF.

This clonotype was detected only a few times. The rearrangement uses TRBV4-2 and TRBJ2-5; D is uncertain. With the DNA end fitting TRBJ2-7 better, the J assignment may be wrong. This CDR3 has 13 amino acids. Germline loops: CDR1 LGHNA, CDR2 YNFKEQ. Here the CDR3 reads CASSQSLDYEQYF. The CDR3 DNA follows: TGTGCCAGCAGCCAGAGTCTTGATTACGAGCAGTACTTC.

This clonotype was detected only a few times. The CDR3 loop reads CASSFAGQLTYEQYF. In nucleotides, the CDR3 is TGTGCCAGCAGTTTTGCGGGACAGCTAACCTACGAGCAGTACTTC. The V gene is TRBV28, the J gene TRBJ2-5; tentative D call: TRBD1 (7 bases). The DNA end lines up better with TRBJ2-7; the J call may be wrong. The CDR3 spans 15 residues. Germline lookup yields CDR1 MDHEN and CDR2 SYDVKM.

The chain employs TRBV7-2 and TRBJ2-3; TRBD2 might be the D (6 bases). Germline-derived CDR1 and CDR2 are SGHTA and FQGNSA. This CDR3 spans 16 amino acids. The V end lost 5 bases, the J end lost 2 bases, and 17 bases lay between the germline ends. Here the CDR3 DNA reads TGTGCCAGCAGCCCAAGGCGGGTAGCGGTCACAGATACGCAGTATTTT. This codes for CASSPRRVAVTDTQYF.

This clonotype was seen only a few times. J is TRBJ2-1 and V is TRBV7-9, with 7 bases aligning to TRBD2. The last part of the DNA fits TRBJ2-5 better; the J call may be wrong. Germline V gene lookup returns CDR1 SEHNR and CDR2 FQNEAQ (reference sequence). This CDR3 is 13 amino acids long. The DNA of the CDR3 is TGTGCCAGCAGTCGAATGGGGGGGGAGACCCAGTACTTC. The encoded protein is CASSRMGGETQYF.

This clonotype was found a few times. The chain is built from TRBV6-5 and TRBJ2-1; 10 bases map to TRBD2. The V gene's germline CDR1 is MNHEY and CDR2 SVGAGI. V was pared by 3 bases and J by 2 bases, with 13 bases of the junction left unmatched. The CDR3 consists of 19 residues. CDR3 sequence: CASSYEGLAGEGAYNEQFF. Here the CDR3 DNA reads TGTGCCAGCAGTTATGAGGGGCTAGCGGGAGAGGGGGCCTACAATGAGCAGTTCTTC.

The chain uses TRBV10-3 and TRBJ2-3, with 13 bases identical to TRBD2. From germline, CDR1 is ENHRY and CDR2 SYGVKD. Germline trimming cut 3 bases from V and 5 bases from J; bases unmatched to any gene: 8. CDR3 length: 17 residues. The CDR3 coding sequence is TGTGCCATCAGTGAACTAGCGGGAGGGCGGAGCGAAGATACGCAGTATTTT. As protein: CAISELAGGRSEDTQYF.

The J gene is TRBJ2-7, the V gene TRBV7-2; 11 bases agree with TRBD2. The CDR3 consists of 17 residues. Looked up from germline, CDR1 is SGHTA and CDR2 is FQGNSA. V was pared by 5 bases and J by 0 bases, with 9 bases of the junction left unmatched. The CDR3: CASSRLTSGVGSYEQYF. DNA for the CDR3: TGTGCCAGCAGCCGCTTGACTAGCGGGGTCGGCTCCTACGAGCAGTACTTC.

This clonotype was recorded many times. CDR3 region: CSARDPRAGLNTEAFF. The CDR3 DNA sequence: TGCAGTGCTAGAGACCCCCGGGCAGGGTTGAACACTGAAGCTTTCTTT. The chain combines TRBV20-1 with TRBJ1-1; D perhaps matches TRBD1 (5 bases). Germline assignment: CDR1 DFQATT and CDR2 SNEGSKA (reference sequence). V dropped 0 bases and J dropped 0 bases, with 14 bases sitting between them. There are 16 residues in the CDR3.

V usage is TRBV29-1 and J usage is TRBJ2-1; D unclear. V lost 5 bases and J 3 bases, leaving 11 bases between the germline ends. Germline assignment: CDR1 SQVTM and CDR2 ANQGSEA. This CDR3 contains 13 residues. The DNA of the CDR3 is TGCAGCGTTTGGGTGGTAGACTACAATGAGCAGTTCTTC. As protein: CSVWVVDYNEQFF.